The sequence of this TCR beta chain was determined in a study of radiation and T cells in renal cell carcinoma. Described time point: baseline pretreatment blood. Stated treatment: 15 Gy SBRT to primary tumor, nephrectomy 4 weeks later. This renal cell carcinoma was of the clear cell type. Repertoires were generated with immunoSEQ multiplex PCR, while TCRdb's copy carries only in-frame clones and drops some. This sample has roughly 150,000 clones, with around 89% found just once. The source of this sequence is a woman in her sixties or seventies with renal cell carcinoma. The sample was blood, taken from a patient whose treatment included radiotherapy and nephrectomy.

The CDR3 sequence: CASSLDNQPQHF. CDR3 coding DNA: TGTGCCAGCAGCTTGGACAATCAGCCCCAGCATTTT. This chain connects TRBV5-4 to TRBJ1-5, with D uncertain. Trimming stripped 0 bases from V and 3 bases from J, with 1 base between. Germline lookup yields CDR1 SGHNT and CDR2 YYREEE (reference sequence). The CDR3 is 12 residues long. The whole variable domain, filled in from reference TRBV5-4 and TRBJ1-5, reads ETGVTQSPTHLIKTRGQQVTLRCSSQSGHNTVSWYQQALGQGPQFIFQYYREEENGRGNFPPRFSGLQFPNYSSELNVNALELDDSALYLCASSLDNQPQHFGDGTRLSIL.